The sequence of this T cell receptor beta chain was determined in a study of control samples from healthy donors and cancer patients. Generated by immunoSEQ multiplex PCR, the TCRdb table keeps only in-frame clones and is missing some. The table records tens of thousands of clones, about 90% of them present only once. The CDR3 contains 14 residues. The ends were cut back, 4 bases at V and 0 bases at J, with 11 bases in the middle. Germline CDR1 is SGDLS and CDR2 is YYNGEE. The source is a man aged 45-65 years with head and neck cancer. V is TRBV9 and J is TRBJ2-7, with D hard to call. Material: PBMCs. The CDR3 is CASSSETDSYEQYF. For the CDR3, the DNA is TGTGCCAGCAGCTCTGAGACGGACTCCTACGAGCAGTACTTC.